This is a list of T cell receptor beta chains from one sample in a study of technical replicates of blood from several donors. Only in-frame clones appear in the TCRdb table, and some are missing; sequencing was by immunoSEQ multiplex PCR. The profile covers about 75,000 clones, with 97% appearing a single time and roughly 0.2% taken by the ten largest. Sequencing was done on a sample of T cells isolated from PBMCs. The receptors were sampled from a human donor in good health. Each CDR3 is given with its conserved first and last residue. Fields, in order: J gene, CDR3 length, V gene, D gene, CDR3 protein. A D gene is named only where the DNA matches it firmly.

j_call: TRBJ2-7; cdr3_length: 19; v_call: TRBV6-1; d_call: .; cdr3_aa: CASSEARAVPGLPSYEQYF
j_call: TRBJ1-2; cdr3_length: 14; v_call: TRBV4-1; d_call: .; cdr3_aa: CASSPYRVYYGYTF
j_call: TRBJ2-7; cdr3_length: 14; v_call: TRBV5-5; d_call: TRBD2; cdr3_aa: CASSPSGRAYEQYF
j_call: TRBJ2-5; cdr3_length: 13; v_call: TRBV10-3; d_call: .; cdr3_aa: CAIGPGFQETQYF
j_call: TRBJ2-1; cdr3_length: 16; v_call: TRBV6-4; d_call: TRBD2; cdr3_aa: CASRPYSGSLYNEQFF
j_call: TRBJ2-1; cdr3_length: 15; v_call: TRBV5-1; d_call: .; cdr3_aa: CASSLTSSSYNEQFF
j_call: TRBJ2-2; cdr3_length: 15; v_call: TRBV4-1; d_call: .; cdr3_aa: CASSLGSFITGELFF
j_call: TRBJ2-7; cdr3_length: 15; v_call: TRBV27; d_call: TRBD2; cdr3_aa: CASSSGLAGVGEQYF
j_call: TRBJ1-3; cdr3_length: 16; v_call: TRBV5-6; d_call: TRBD1; cdr3_aa: CASSYRGQRSGNTIYF
j_call: TRBJ2-2; cdr3_length: 16; v_call: TRBV27; d_call: .; cdr3_aa: CASSYGQIANTGELFF
j_call: TRBJ1-4; cdr3_length: 14; v_call: TRBV5-1; d_call: .; cdr3_aa: CASSPGWEYEKLFF
j_call: TRBJ2-5; cdr3_length: 15; v_call: TRBV28; d_call: TRBD1; cdr3_aa: CASSRLTGGVETQYF
j_call: TRBJ2-2; cdr3_length: 19; v_call: TRBV27; d_call: TRBD2; cdr3_aa: CASSLTPGLAGGIAGELFF
j_call: TRBJ2-7; cdr3_length: 15; v_call: TRBV6-1; d_call: TRBD1; cdr3_aa: CASSEGTGPVYEQYF
j_call: TRBJ2-7; cdr3_length: 14; v_call: TRBV11-2; d_call: .; cdr3_aa: CASSLGQVSYEQYF
j_call: TRBJ1-1; cdr3_length: 16; v_call: TRBV9; d_call: .; cdr3_aa: CASSVSRSVGLTEAFF
j_call: TRBJ1-1; cdr3_length: 13; v_call: TRBV9; d_call: .; cdr3_aa: CASSRQVVGEAFF
j_call: TRBJ1-1; cdr3_length: 12; v_call: TRBV19; d_call: .; cdr3_aa: CASRNGNTEAFF
j_call: TRBJ2-7; cdr3_length: 12; v_call: TRBV19; d_call: .; cdr3_aa: CASSKDGREQYF
j_call: TRBJ2-2; cdr3_length: 17; v_call: TRBV11-3; d_call: TRBD1; cdr3_aa: CASSYSTIRGLIGELFF
j_call: TRBJ2-1; cdr3_length: 13; v_call: TRBV27; d_call: .; cdr3_aa: CASSSGLYNEQFF
j_call: TRBJ2-4; cdr3_length: 16; v_call: TRBV6-1; d_call: TRBD2; cdr3_aa: CASSEGLARNKNIQYF
j_call: TRBJ2-1; cdr3_length: 16; v_call: TRBV7-9; d_call: TRBD1; cdr3_aa: CASSPTGGSSYNEQFF
j_call: TRBJ1-4; cdr3_length: 16; v_call: TRBV4-1; d_call: TRBD1; cdr3_aa: CASSQDFQGAGEKLFF
j_call: TRBJ2-3; cdr3_length: 14; v_call: TRBV10-3; d_call: TRBD1; cdr3_aa: CAISESTGTDTQYF
j_call: TRBJ2-1; cdr3_length: 15; v_call: TRBV21-1; d_call: .; cdr3_aa: CASTILAGAYNEQFF
j_call: TRBJ1-6; cdr3_length: 16; v_call: TRBV18; d_call: TRBD1; cdr3_aa: CASSPNEGQGSSPLHF
j_call: TRBJ2-7; cdr3_length: 15; v_call: TRBV6-4; d_call: TRBD1; cdr3_aa: CASSMGQGPSYEQYF
j_call: TRBJ2-7; cdr3_length: 13; v_call: TRBV29-1; d_call: .; cdr3_aa: CSAGDGTHYEQYF
j_call: TRBJ2-6; cdr3_length: 14; v_call: TRBV6-5; d_call: TRBD1; cdr3_aa: CASTVPGTAHVLTF
j_call: TRBJ2-7; cdr3_length: 15; v_call: TRBV10-3; d_call: .; cdr3_aa: CAISETPGTQHEQYF
j_call: TRBJ2-7; cdr3_length: 13; v_call: TRBV30; d_call: TRBD1; cdr3_aa: CAWRTGASYEQYF
j_call: TRBJ2-2; cdr3_length: 14; v_call: TRBV5-1; d_call: .; cdr3_aa: CASSLVGGSGELFF
j_call: TRBJ2-7; cdr3_length: 16; v_call: TRBV6-1; d_call: .; cdr3_aa: CASSAEWDLRSDEQYF
j_call: TRBJ2-1; cdr3_length: 15; v_call: TRBV4-2; d_call: TRBD2; cdr3_aa: CASSQGKREWGEQFF
j_call: TRBJ2-7; cdr3_length: 13; v_call: TRBV6-6; d_call: .; cdr3_aa: CASSLRPGYEQYF
j_call: TRBJ1-1; cdr3_length: 16; v_call: TRBV4-1; d_call: TRBD1; cdr3_aa: CASRSPGQNFNTEAFF
j_call: TRBJ1-5; cdr3_length: 16; v_call: TRBV27; d_call: TRBD1; cdr3_aa: CASSPGTGVLGQPQHF
j_call: TRBJ2-6; cdr3_length: 16; v_call: TRBV19; d_call: .; cdr3_aa: CASSFPMSSGANVLTF
j_call: TRBJ1-1; cdr3_length: 16; v_call: TRBV5-1; d_call: .; cdr3_aa: CASSLEAGYMNTEAFF
j_call: TRBJ1-2; cdr3_length: 13; v_call: TRBV19; d_call: .; cdr3_aa: CASSDRSKYGYTF
j_call: TRBJ1-2; cdr3_length: 10; v_call: TRBV10-3; d_call: TRBD1; cdr3_aa: CATQGNGYTF
j_call: TRBJ1-1; cdr3_length: 16; v_call: TRBV27; d_call: TRBD1; cdr3_aa: CASSRGQGIVNTEAFF
j_call: TRBJ2-1; cdr3_length: 17; v_call: TRBV5-4; d_call: TRBD2; cdr3_aa: CASSFDTGLAAYNEQFF
j_call: TRBJ1-4; cdr3_length: 15; v_call: TRBV7-9; d_call: TRBD1; cdr3_aa: CASKGAGTGYEKLFF